Listed below are T cell receptor beta chains from one sample, sequenced in a study of blood T cells in healthy people across ages. Each CDR3 protein is one row after TCRdb ran MiXCR on the 5' RACE reads. This sample yields hundreds of thousands of distinct CDR3 sequences, of which less than 80% are seen a single time; around 30% belongs to the top ten. The specimen was blood. Receptors originate from a man aged 25-45 years in good health. The conserved cysteine and the conserved F or W are not part of the CDR3 here. For some rows the clone size is stated as once, few or many, or as a class when expanded; others skip it.

- TRBV7-9 - ASSLGTQETQF
TRBJ2-3 TRBV12-3/TRBV12-4 - ASSLGSGGNTDVQY
TRBJ1-6 TRBV7-9 many ASSSNRVGEESPLH
TRBJ2-7 TRBV7-2 - ASSVGPQSEQY
TRBJ2-1 TRBV7-9 - ASSEGDRGGDEQF
TRBJ2-7 TRBV28 - ASRVGTGVYEQY
TRBJ2-6 TRBV7-2 - ASSLGRGNSGANVLT
TRBJ2-3 TRBV5-1 many ASSLGGQGTDTQY
TRBJ2-1 TRBV11-1 - ASSLAPSNEQF
TRBJ2-3 TRBV21-1 - ASSRGRDTQY